This passage covers 13 T cell receptor beta chains from one sample sequenced in a study of blood T cell repertoires in COVID-19. Only in-frame clones appear in the TCRdb table, and some are missing; sequencing was by immunoSEQ multiplex PCR. The profile shows fewer than 350,000 clones, 75% to 90% of them singletons. Material for sequencing was peripheral blood. These receptors were obtained from a man aged 35-49 years with acute or convalescent COVID-19.

The chain carries TRBV19 and TRBJ2-7; 10 bases line up with TRBD1. The CDR3 extends over 15 amino acids. Germline V CDR1 and CDR2: LNHDA, SQIVND (reference sequence). J gave up 7 bases and V 5 bases, and 11 bases lay outside the gene matches. CDR3 coding DNA: TGTGCCAGTAGTCCTCCCGGGACAGGGGCGAGGGAGCAGTACTTC. It encodes CASSPPGTGAREQYF.

The CDR3 sequence is CASSFTAGSYSGTYEQYF. CDR3 nucleotide sequence: TGTGCCAGCAGCTTCACCGCCGGGTCGTACTCCGGGACCTACGAGCAGTACTTC. The chain carries TRBV7-9 and TRBJ2-7; D is perhaps TRBD2 (5 bases). The CDR3 has 18 amino acids. V shed 3 bases and J shed 2 bases, with 23 bases lying between them. Germline CDR1 reads SEHNR; CDR2 reads FQNEAQ (reference sequence).

The V and J genes are TRBV7-8 and TRBJ2-7; 9 nucleotides match TRBD1. This CDR3 is built from 18 residues. The germline CDR1 and CDR2 sequences are SGHVS and FQNEAQ. After removal of 5 bases from V and 6 bases from J, the junction contained 20 bases not matched to a gene. The CDR3 here is CASSPGDGGTGGKPEQYF. The CDR3 bases are TGTGCCAGCAGCCCAGGGGACGGTGGAACAGGGGGCAAGCCCGAGCAGTACTTC. The whole variable domain, remainder taken from reference TRBV7-8 and TRBJ2-7, is GAGVSQSPRYKVAKRGQDVALRCDPISGHVSLFWYQQALGQGPEFLTYFQNEAQLDKSGLPSDRFFAERPEGSVSTLKIQRTQQEDSAVYLCASSPGDGGTGGKPEQYFGPGTRLTVT.

The rearrangement uses TRBV4-1 and TRBJ2-7, with TRBD1 matching over 11 bases. CDR1 is MGHRA, CDR2 YSYEKL, per germline. The V gene end was trimmed by 0 bases and the J gene end by 4 bases; junction bases not matched to a gene: 2. CDR3 size: 15 residues. For the CDR3, the DNA is TGCGCCAGCAGCCAAGATAGGGACAGGGGGTACGAGCAGTACTTC. This sequence encodes CASSQDRDRGYEQYF.

V and J are TRBV4-2 and TRBJ1-6, with a weak D call TRBD1 (5 bases). Germline V gives CDR1 LGHNA, CDR2 YNFKEQ. V lost 0 bases and J 6 bases, leaving 15 bases between the germline ends. This CDR3 contains 17 residues. The CDR3 spells CASSQDRGAQGNSPLHF. CDR3 sequence (DNA): TGTGCCAGCAGCCAAGATCGTGGAGCGCAGGGTAATTCACCCCTCCACTTT.

This rearrangement joins TRBV29-1 to TRBJ1-2, with unresolved D. CDR1 is SQVTM, CDR2 ANQGSEA, per germline. Trimming took 7 bases from V and 3 from J, leaving 12 bases between them. The CDR3 has 12 residues. The CDR3 reads CSAQDDHYGYTF. The CDR3 bases are TGCAGCGCCCAGGATGACCACTATGGCTACACCTTC.

The genes are TRBV27 and TRBJ1-5; D is ambiguous. The germline CDR1 and CDR2 sequences are MNHEY and SMNVEV (reference sequence). CDR3 length equals 15 residues. Trimming shortened V by 2 bases and J by 0 bases, and 8 bases separated the two germline ends. Written as DNA, the CDR3 is TGTGCCAGCAGTTTAAACAGAAATAGCAATCAGCCCCAGCATTTT. It yields the protein CASSLNRNSNQPQHF.

V and J are TRBV5-4 and TRBJ2-2; 8 bases agree with TRBD2. CDR3 length equals 17 residues. Germline trimming cut 0 bases from V and 4 bases from J; bases unmatched to any gene: 8. Germline assignment: CDR1 SGHNT and CDR2 YYREEE (reference sequence). CDR3 DNA: TGTGCCAGCAGCTTGGAGGAAGCGGGGGCCTTCACCGGGGAGCTGTTTTTT. Translating it yields CASSLEEAGAFTGELFF.

The CDR3 coding sequence is TGTGCCAGTAGTAACGTGGACAGCTCTGGAAACACCATATATTTT. Translated: CASSNVDSSGNTIYF. This chain uses TRBV19 with TRBJ1-3; D is possibly TRBD1 (6 bases). The CDR3 length is 15 residues. Trimming cost V 4 bases and J 0 bases, with 10 bases left between them. CDR1 is LNHDA and CDR2 is SQIVND in the germline V gene (reference sequence). Full variable domain (missing parts from reference TRBV19 and TRBJ1-3): DGGITQSPKYLFRKEGQNVTLSCEQNLNHDAMYWYRQDPGQGLRLIYYSQIVNDFQKGDIAEGYSVSREKKESFPLTVTSAQKNPTAFYLCASSNVDSSGNTIYFGEGSWLTVV.

The V call is TRBV2, the J call TRBJ2-1, with D possibly being TRBD2 (5 bases). From germline, CDR1 is SNHLY and CDR2 FYNNEI. CDR3 length: 16 amino acids. Trimming removed 3 bases from V and 7 bases from J, with 19 bases in between. In DNA, the CDR3 is TGTGCCAGCAGTGATGGGATCTGGGGTCGCGGGAATGAGCAGTTCTTC. Protein product: CASSDGIWGRGNEQFF.

This clone was observed a handful of times. The chain links TRBV25-1 to TRBJ1-1, with 7 bases aligning to TRBD1. The germline V gene encodes CDR1 MGHDK and CDR2 SYGVNS. The CDR3 is made up of 15 amino acids. The V segment lost 3 bases and the J segment 2 bases; nucleotides outside the gene matches: 6. CDR3 loop: CASSDRNRGNTEAFF. CDR3 nucleotides: TGTGCCAGCAGTGACCGCAACAGGGGCAACACTGAAGCTTTCTTT. Full variable domain (remainder filled in from reference TRBV25-1 and TRBJ1-1): EADIYQTPRYLVIGTGKKITLECSQTMGHDKMYWYQQDPGMELHLIHYSYGVNSTEKGDLSSESTVSRIRTEHFPLTLESARPSHTSQYLCASSDRNRGNTEAFFGQGTRLTVV.

This clone was counted a few times. The rearrangement uses TRBV7-2 and TRBJ1-2, with D maybe TRBD1 (5 bases). Trimming cost V 1 base and J 2 bases, with 11 bases left between them. The CDR3 runs to 15 residues. Germline V lookup: CDR1 SGHTA, CDR2 FQGNSA. CDR3 in amino acids: CASSLGGGLNYGYTF. Written as DNA, the CDR3 is TGTGCCAGCAGCTTAGGGGGGGGACTGAACTATGGCTACACCTTC. Together with reference TRBV7-2 and TRBJ1-2, the CDR3 gives the full variable domain: GAGVSQSPSNKVTEKGKDVELRCDPISGHTALYWYRQSLGQGLEFLIYFQGNSAPDKSGLPSDRFSAERTGGSVSTLTIQRTQQEDSAVYLCASSLGGGLNYGYTFGSGTRLTVV.

The chain joins TRBV11-2 to TRBJ2-7; tentative D call: TRBD1 (6 bases). The CDR3 covers 14 residues. V dropped 0 bases and J dropped 3 bases, with 9 bases sitting between them. Looked up from germline, CDR1 is SGHAT and CDR2 is FQNNGV. CDR3 in amino acids: CASSLETGHYEQYF. CDR3 coding DNA: TGTGCCAGCAGCTTAGAGACAGGACACTACGAGCAGTACTTC. Filled out from reference TRBV11-2 and TRBJ2-7, the complete variable domain reads EAGVAQSPRYKIIEKRQSVAFWCNPISGHATLYWYQQILGQGPKLLIQFQNNGVVDDSQLPKDRFSAERLKGVDSTLKIQPAKLEDSAVYLCASSLETGHYEQYFGPGTRLTVT.